This T cell receptor (beta chain) was retrieved from a study of T cell responses to AZD1222 COVID-19 vaccine. Overall study findings and caveats: All repertoire sampling was performed exclusively after the peak T cell response.

The germline V gene encodes CDR1 MDHEN and CDR2 SYDVKM. The CDR3 is made up of 14 amino acids. Trimming shortened V by 4 bases and J by 4 bases, and 13 bases separated the two germline ends. Points on this clone: Its antigen is currently unknown.

The assay was immunoSEQ multiplex PCR, and TCRdb's table has in-frame clones only and misses some. The profile shows under 150,000 clones, 85% to 95% of them singletons. The chain recombines TRBV28 with TRBJ1-1; D is uncertain. Sequencing was performed on peripheral blood, taken on day 0 of AZD1222 vaccination. The receptor comes from an adult in good health. The CDR3 reads CASSSSFPSTEAFF. The CDR3 nucleotides are TGTGCCAGCAGTTCATCTTTTCCGTCCACTGAAGCTTTCTTT. The full variable domain, rest sourced from reference TRBV28 and TRBJ1-1, is DVKVTQSSRYLVKRTGEKVFLECVQDMDHENMFWYRQDPGLGLRLIYFSYDVKMKEKGDIPEGYSVSREKKERFSLILESASTNQTSMYLCASSSSFPSTEAFFGQGTRLTVV.